Shown below are 3 T cell receptor beta chains from a single sample sequenced in a study of metastatic and nonmetastatic thyroid tumors. Each patient came to thyroid surgery without any prior treatment (of any kind). TCRdb re-called the PCR reads with MiXCR. The table lists around 34,000 clones, 15% to 20% of them singletons. The material sequenced was blood. Receptors were obtained from a female donor with papillary thyroid cancer or a benign thyroid nodule (not recorded which). Some clones in this sample may be carry-over from other donors' samples.

This clone was counted many times. The V and J genes are TRBV6-1 and TRBJ2-5, with D possibly being TRBD2 (7 bases). The V gene lost 6 bases and the J gene lost 5 bases, with 22 bases spanning the gap. Germline values: CDR1 MNHNS, CDR2 SASEGT. This CDR3 has 16 amino acids. The CDR3 region is CASSSPEGGRRETQYF. The CDR3, as DNA: TGTGCCAGCAGCTCTCCTGAGGGGGGGCGACGGGAGACCCAGTACTTC.

J is TRBJ2-3 and V is TRBV20-1; 7 positions match TRBD2. CDR3 length: 12 residues. Germline CDR1 reads DFQATT; CDR2 reads SNEGSKA (reference sequence). CDR3 sequence reads: CSSGGRTDTQYF. CDR3 coding DNA: TGCAGCTCTGGCGGGAGAACAGATACGCAGTATTTT.

This clone was detected a few times. The gene calls are TRBV6-1 and TRBJ1-1; D is unclear. CDR1 is MNHNS, CDR2 SASEGT, per germline. V dropped 6 bases and J dropped 1 base, with 12 bases sitting between them. CDR3 length: 14 amino acids. The CDR3 loop is CASRKDGRNTEAFF. CDR3 nucleotides: TGTGCCAGCAGGAAGGACGGAAGGAACACTGAAGCTTTCTTT.